The present TCR beta chain was sequenced within a study of shared clonotypes between healthy human individuals. The overall study: Each donor had three CD4 naive, three CD4 memory, two CD8 naive and one CD8 memory plate. Study-level findings and limits: Among the subsets, naive ones generally showed larger estimated richness than memory ones.

As concerns this clone: What it binds is unknown.

Here immunoSEQ multiplex PCR was the method, and the copy in TCRdb shows in-frame clones only, minus some. Of over a million clones in the sample, roughly 96% were seen once. This CDR3 region has 10 residues. V was cut by 4 bases and J by 5 bases, with 6 bases left in between. Germline V gene sequence: CDR1 SQVTM, CDR2 ANQGSEA. The sample consisted of naive CD4+ T cells sorted from blood. Indicated subset: CD45RA+ positively selected. The chain uses TRBV29-1 and TRBJ2-7; D is undetermined. This clonotype was obtained from a man aged 30 to 45 in good health. CDR3 sequence: CSVGDDEQYF. CDR3 nucleotide sequence: TGCAGCGTTGGCGATGACGAGCAGTACTTC.